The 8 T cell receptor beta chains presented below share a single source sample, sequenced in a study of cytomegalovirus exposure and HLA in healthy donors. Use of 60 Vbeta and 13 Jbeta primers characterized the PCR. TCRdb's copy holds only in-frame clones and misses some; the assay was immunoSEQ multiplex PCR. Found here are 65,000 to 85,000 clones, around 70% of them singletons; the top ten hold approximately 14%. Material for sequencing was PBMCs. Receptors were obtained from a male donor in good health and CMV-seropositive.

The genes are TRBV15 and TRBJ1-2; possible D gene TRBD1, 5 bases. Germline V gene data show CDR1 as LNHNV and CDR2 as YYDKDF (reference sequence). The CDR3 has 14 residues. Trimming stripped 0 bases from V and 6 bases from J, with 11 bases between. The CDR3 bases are TGTGCCACCAGCAGAGATCTGGGGGGGGATGGCTACACCTTC. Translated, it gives CATSRDLGGDGYTF.

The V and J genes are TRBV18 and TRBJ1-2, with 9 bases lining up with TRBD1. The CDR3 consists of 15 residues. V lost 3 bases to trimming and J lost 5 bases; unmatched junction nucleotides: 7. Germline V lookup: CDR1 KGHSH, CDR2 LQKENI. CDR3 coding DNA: TGTGCCAGCTCACCCCCTGGGACAGGGATGTATGGCTACACCTTC. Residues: CASSPPGTGMYGYTF. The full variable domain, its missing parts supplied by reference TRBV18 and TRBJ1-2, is NAGVMQNPRHLVRRRGQEARLRCSPMKGHSHVYWYRQLPEEGLKFMVYLQKENIIDESGMPKERFSAEFPKEGPSILRIQQVVRGDSAAYFCASSPPGTGMYGYTFGSGTRLTVV.

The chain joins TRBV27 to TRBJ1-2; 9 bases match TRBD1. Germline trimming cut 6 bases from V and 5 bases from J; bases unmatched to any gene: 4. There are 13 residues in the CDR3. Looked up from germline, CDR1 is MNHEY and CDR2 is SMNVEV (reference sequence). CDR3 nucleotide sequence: TGTGCCAGCAGCGGACAGGGGCTTTATGGCTACACCTTC. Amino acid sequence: CASSGQGLYGYTF.

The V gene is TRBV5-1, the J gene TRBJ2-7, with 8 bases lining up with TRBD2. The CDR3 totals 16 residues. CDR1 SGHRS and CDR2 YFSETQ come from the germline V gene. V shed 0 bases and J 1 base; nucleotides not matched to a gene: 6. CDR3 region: CASSLESGSWSYEQYF. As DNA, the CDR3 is TGCGCCAGCAGCTTGGAAAGCGGGAGTTGGTCCTACGAGCAGTACTTC.

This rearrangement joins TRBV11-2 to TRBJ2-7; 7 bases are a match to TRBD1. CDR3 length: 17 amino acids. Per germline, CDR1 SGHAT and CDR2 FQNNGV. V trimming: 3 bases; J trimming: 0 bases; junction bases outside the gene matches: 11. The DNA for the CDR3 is TGTGCCAGCAGCTTGGGGACAGAGGGCTTCAGCTCCTACGAGCAGTACTTC. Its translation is CASSLGTEGFSSYEQYF.

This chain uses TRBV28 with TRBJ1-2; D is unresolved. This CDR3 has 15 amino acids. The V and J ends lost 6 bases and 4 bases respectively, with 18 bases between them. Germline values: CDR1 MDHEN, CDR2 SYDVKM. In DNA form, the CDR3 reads TGTGCCAGCAGCCCCCGAGGTGGTCGGGGCTATGGCTACACCTTC. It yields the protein CASSPRGGRGYGYTF.

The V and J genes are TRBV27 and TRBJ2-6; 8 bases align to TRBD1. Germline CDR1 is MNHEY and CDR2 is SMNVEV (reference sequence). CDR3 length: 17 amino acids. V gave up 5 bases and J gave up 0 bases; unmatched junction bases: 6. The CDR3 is CASSPTGGPSGANVLTF. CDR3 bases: TGTGCCAGCAGTCCCACAGGGGGTCCCTCTGGGGCCAACGTCCTGACTTTC. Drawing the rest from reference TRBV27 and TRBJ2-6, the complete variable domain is EAQVTQNPRYLITVTGKKLTVTCSQNMNHEYMSWYRQDPGLGLRQIYYSMNVEVTDKGDVPEGYKVSRKEKRNFPLILESPSPNQTSLYFCASSPTGGPSGANVLTFGAGSRLTVL.

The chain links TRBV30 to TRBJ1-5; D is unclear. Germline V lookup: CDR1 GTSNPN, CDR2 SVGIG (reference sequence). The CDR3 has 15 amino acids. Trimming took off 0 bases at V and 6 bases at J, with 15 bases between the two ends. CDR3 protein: CAWSVKWALGQPQHF. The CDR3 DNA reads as TGTGCCTGGAGTGTTAAATGGGCCCTCGGTCAGCCCCAGCATTTT.